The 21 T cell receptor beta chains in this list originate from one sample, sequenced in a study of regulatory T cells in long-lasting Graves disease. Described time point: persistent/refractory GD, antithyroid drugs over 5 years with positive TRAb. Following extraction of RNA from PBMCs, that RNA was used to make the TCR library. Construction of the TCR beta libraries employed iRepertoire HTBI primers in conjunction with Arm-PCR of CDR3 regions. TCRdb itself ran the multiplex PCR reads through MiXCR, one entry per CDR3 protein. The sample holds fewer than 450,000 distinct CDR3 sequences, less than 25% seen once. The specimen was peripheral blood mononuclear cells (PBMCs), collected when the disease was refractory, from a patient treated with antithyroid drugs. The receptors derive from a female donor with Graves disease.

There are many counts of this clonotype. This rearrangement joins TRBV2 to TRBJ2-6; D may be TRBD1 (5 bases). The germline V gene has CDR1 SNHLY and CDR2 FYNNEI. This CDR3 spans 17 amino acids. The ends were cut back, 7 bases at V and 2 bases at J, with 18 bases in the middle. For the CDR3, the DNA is TGTGCCAGCAACTCCTGGGGCCAGGGAACTGGGGCCAACGTCCTGACTTTC. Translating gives CASNSWGQGTGANVLTF.

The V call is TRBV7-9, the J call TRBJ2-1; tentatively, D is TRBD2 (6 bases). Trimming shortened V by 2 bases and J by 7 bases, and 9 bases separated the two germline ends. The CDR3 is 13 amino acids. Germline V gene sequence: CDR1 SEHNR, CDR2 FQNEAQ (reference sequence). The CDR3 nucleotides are TGTGCCAGCAGCTTATTTGGAGGGAATGAGCAGTTCTTC. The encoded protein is CASSLFGGNEQFF. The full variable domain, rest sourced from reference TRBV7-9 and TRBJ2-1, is DTGVSQNPRHKITKRGQNVTFRCDPISEHNRLYWYRQTLGQGPEFLTYFQNEAQLEKSRLLSDRFSAERPKGSFSTLEIQRTEQGDSAMYLCASSLFGGNEQFFGPGTRLTVL.

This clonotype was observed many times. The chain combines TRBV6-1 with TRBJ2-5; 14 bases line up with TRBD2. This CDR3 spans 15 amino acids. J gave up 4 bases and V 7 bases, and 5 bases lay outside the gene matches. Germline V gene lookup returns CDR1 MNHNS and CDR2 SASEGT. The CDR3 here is CASTPGTSGRETQYF. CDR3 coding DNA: TGTGCCAGCACCCCCGGGACTAGCGGGAGAGAGACCCAGTACTTC.

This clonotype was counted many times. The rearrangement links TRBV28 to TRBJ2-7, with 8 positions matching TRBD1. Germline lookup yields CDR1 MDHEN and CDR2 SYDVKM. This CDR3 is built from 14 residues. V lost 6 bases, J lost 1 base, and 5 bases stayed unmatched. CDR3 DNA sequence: TGTGCCAGCAGCTCAAACAGGGGGTCCTACGAGCAGTACTTC. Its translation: CASSSNRGSYEQYF.

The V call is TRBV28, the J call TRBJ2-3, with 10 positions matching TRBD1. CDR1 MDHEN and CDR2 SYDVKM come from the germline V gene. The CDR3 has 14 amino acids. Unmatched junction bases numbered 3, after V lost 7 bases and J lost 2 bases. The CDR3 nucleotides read TGTGCCAGCAAGGACAGGGGGTACACAGATACGCAGTATTTT. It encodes CASKDRGYTDTQYF.

The CDR3 DNA sequence: TGCAGTGCCATCCGCCCCGGTGGGGGCTACGAGCAGTACTTC. It codes for CSAIRPGGGYEQYF. The chain couples TRBV20-1 to TRBJ2-7; D is tentatively TRBD1 or TRBD2 (5 bases each). V was clipped by 6 bases and J by 3 bases, with 18 bases between them. The CDR3 loop spans 14 amino acids. The germline CDR1 and CDR2 sequences are DFQATT and SNEGSKA (reference sequence).

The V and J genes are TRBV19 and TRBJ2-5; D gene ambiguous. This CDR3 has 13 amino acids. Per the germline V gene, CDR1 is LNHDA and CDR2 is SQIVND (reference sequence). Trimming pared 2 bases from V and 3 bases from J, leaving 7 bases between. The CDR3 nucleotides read TGTGCCAGTAGTATATCAGCCAAAGAGACCCAGTACTTC. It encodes CASSISAKETQYF. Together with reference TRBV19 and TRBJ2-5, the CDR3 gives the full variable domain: DGGITQSPKYLFRKEGQNVTLSCEQNLNHDAMYWYRQDPGQGLRLIYYSQIVNDFQKGDIAEGYSVSREKKESFPLTVTSAQKNPTAFYLCASSISAKETQYFGPGTRLLVL.

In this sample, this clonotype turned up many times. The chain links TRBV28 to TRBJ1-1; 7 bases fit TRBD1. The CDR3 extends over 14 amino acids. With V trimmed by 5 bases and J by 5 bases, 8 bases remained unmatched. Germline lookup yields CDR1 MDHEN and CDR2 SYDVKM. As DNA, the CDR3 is TGTGCCAGCAGTCCACCGAGGGGGCTAACTGAAGCTTTCTTT. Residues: CASSPPRGLTEAFF.

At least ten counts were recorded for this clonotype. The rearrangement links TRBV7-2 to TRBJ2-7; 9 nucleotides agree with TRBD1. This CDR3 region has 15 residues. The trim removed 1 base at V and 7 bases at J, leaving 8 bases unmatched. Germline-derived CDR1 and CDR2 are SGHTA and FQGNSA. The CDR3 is CASSLVEQGAGEQYF. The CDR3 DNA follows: TGTGCCAGCAGCTTAGTCGAACAGGGGGCAGGAGAGCAGTACTTC.

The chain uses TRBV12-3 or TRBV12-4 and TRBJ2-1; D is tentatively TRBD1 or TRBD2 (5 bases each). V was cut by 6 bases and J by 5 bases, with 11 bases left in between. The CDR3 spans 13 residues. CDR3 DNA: TGTGCCAGCAGGGGGGTAGTCGACAATGAGCAGTTCTTC. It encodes CASRGVVDNEQFF.

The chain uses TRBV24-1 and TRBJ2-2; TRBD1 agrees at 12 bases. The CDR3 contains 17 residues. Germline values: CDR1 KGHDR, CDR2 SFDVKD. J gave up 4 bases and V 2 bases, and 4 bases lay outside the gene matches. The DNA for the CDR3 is TGTGCCACCAGTGATTCAGGGACAGGGGGCCCCACCGGGGAGCTGTTTTTT. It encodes CATSDSGTGGPTGELFF.

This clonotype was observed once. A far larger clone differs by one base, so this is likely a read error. This chain's CDR3 is CASSFGSTEAFF. DNA for the CDR3: TGTGCCAGCAGCTTCGGGAGCACTGAAGCTTTCTTT. The chain couples TRBV7-9 to TRBJ1-1; D is undetermined. Trimming took off 3 bases at V and 4 bases at J, with 6 bases between the two ends. The CDR3 runs 12 residues. The germline CDR1 and CDR2 sequences are SEHNR and FQNEAQ (reference sequence).

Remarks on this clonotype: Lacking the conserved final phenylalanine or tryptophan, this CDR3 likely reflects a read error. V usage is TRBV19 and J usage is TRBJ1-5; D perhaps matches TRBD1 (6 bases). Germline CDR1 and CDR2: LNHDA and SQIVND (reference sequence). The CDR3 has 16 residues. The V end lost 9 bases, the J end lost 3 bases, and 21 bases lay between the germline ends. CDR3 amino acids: CASQQGLPRPNQPQHL. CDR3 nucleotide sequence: TGTGCCAGCCAACAGGGACTCCCTCGTCCCAATCAGCCCCAGCATCTT.

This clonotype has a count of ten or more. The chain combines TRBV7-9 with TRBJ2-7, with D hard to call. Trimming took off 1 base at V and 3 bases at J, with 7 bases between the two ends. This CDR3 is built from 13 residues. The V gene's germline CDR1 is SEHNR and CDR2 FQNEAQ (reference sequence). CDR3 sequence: CASSLVGFYEQYF. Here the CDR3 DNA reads TGTGCCAGCAGCTTAGTTGGGTTCTACGAGCAGTACTTC.

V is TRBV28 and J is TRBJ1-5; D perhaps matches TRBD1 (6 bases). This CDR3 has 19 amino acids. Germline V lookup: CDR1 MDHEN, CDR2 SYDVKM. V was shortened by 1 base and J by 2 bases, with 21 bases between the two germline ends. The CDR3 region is CASSLLLDRPDHGNQPQHF. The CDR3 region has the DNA TGTGCCAGCAGTTTATTATTAGACAGGCCAGATCATGGCAATCAGCCCCAGCATTTT.

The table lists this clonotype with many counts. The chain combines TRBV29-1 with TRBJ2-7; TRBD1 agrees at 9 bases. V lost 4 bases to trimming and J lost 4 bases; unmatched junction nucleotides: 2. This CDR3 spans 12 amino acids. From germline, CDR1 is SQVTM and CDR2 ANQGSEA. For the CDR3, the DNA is TGCAGCGTTGGGACAGGGGTGTACGAGCAGTACTTC. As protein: CSVGTGVYEQYF.

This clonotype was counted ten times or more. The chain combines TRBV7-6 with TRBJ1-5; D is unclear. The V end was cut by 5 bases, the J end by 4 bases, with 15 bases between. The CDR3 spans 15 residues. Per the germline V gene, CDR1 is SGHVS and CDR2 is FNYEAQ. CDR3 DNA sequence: TGTGCCAGCAGCCCCCGAATCGGAGCAAATCAGCCCCAGCATTTT. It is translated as CASSPRIGANQPQHF. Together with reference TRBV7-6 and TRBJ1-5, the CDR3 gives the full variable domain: GAGVSQSPRYKVTKRGQDVALRCDPISGHVSLYWYRQALGQGPEFLTYFNYEAQQDKSGLPNDRFSAERPEGSISTLTIQRTEQRDSAMYRCASSPRIGANQPQHFGDGTRLSIL.

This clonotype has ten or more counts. CDR3 nucleotides: TGTGCCACCAGTGATGTAAGCGGGACAGGGGTTGGGGAGACCCAGTACTTC. Protein sequence: CATSDVSGTGVGETQYF. The chain recombines TRBV24-1 with TRBJ2-5, with 10 bases matching TRBD1. CDR3 length: 17 residues. Trimming at V came to 3 bases and at J to 5 bases, leaving 11 bases not matched to a gene. The germline CDR1 and CDR2 sequences are KGHDR and SFDVKD.

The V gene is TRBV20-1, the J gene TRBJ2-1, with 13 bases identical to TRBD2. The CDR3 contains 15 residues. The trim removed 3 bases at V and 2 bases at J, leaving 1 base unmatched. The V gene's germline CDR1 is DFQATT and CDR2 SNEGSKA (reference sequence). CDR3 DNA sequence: TGCAGTGCTAGCGGACTAGCGGGAGCCTACAATGAGCAGTTCTTC. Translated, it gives CSASGLAGAYNEQFF.

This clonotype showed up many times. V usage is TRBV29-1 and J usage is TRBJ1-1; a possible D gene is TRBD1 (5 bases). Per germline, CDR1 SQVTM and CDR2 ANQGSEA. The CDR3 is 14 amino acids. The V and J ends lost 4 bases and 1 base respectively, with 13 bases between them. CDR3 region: CSVVRDSANTEAFF. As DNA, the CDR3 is TGCAGCGTTGTTAGGGACTCGGCGAACACTGAAGCTTTCTTT.

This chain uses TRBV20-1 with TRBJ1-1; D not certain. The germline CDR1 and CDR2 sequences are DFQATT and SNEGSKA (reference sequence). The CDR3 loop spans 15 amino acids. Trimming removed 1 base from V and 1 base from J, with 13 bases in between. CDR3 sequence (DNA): TGCAGTGCTAGAGGCCTGAGCAACCGGAACACTGAAGCTTTCTTT. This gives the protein CSARGLSNRNTEAFF.